The 17 T cell receptor beta chains listed next were all sequenced from one sample in a study of shared clonotypes between healthy human individuals. Terminally differentiated effector memory CD45RA+ cells were excluded from the naive CD8 cells, which were CD45RO-negative and positively selected for CCR7. Sequencing was performed with immunoSEQ multiplex PCR; in TCRdb, only in-frame clones are kept and a portion is missing. The sample has millions of clones; around 96% are singletons. The sequenced material came from naive CD8+ T cells sorted from blood. The source of these receptors is a man younger than 30 in good health.

This clone was seen a single time. The genes are TRBV9 and TRBJ1-5, with a tentative D call TRBD1 (6 bases). The V and J ends lost 0 bases and 4 bases respectively, with 11 bases between them. Per germline, CDR1 SGDLS and CDR2 YYNGEE. This CDR3 spans 15 amino acids. This CDR3 reads CASSVDGGENQPQHF. The CDR3 DNA reads TGTGCCAGCAGCGTAGATGGGGGCGAGAATCAGCCCCAGCATTTT.

V usage is TRBV7-9 and J usage is TRBJ2-7, with no clear D. CDR1 is SEHNR and CDR2 is FQNEAQ in the germline V gene (reference sequence). Trimming removed 3 bases from V and 5 bases from J, with 8 bases in between. This CDR3 has 12 amino acids. CDR3 in amino acids: CASSFTPDEQYF. CDR3 nucleotide sequence: TGTGCCAGCAGCTTCACACCAGACGAGCAGTACTTC.

The V call is TRBV9, the J call TRBJ2-1, with 8 bases aligning to TRBD2. This CDR3 spans 15 amino acids. The junction had 4 bases not matched to a gene; V was cut back by 0 bases and J by 5 bases. Germline V gene data show CDR1 as SGDLS and CDR2 as YYNGEE. The CDR3 DNA sequence: TGTGCCAGCAGCGTAGGCCTAGCGGGCAACAATGAGCAGTTCTTC. This translates into CASSVGLAGNNEQFF.

The rearrangement uses TRBV29-1 and TRBJ2-7; TRBD1 matches 9 bases. The length of the CDR3 is 13 residues. Germline V lookup: CDR1 SQVTM, CDR2 ANQGSEA. V lost 4 bases to trimming and J lost 6 bases; unmatched junction nucleotides: 7. The DNA of the CDR3 is TGCAGCGTTGTGGGACAGGGATCTCTCGAGCAGTACTTC. Protein: CSVVGQGSLEQYF.

CDR3 protein: CASSEGTDWNEKLFF. The CDR3 nucleotides are TGTGCCAGCAGTGAAGGGACGGACTGGAATGAAAAACTGTTTTTT. The V call is TRBV2, the J call TRBJ1-4; no firm D call. The CDR3 has 15 residues. V was trimmed by 1 base and J by 5 bases, leaving 11 bases between them. Germline lookup yields CDR1 SNHLY and CDR2 FYNNEI.

V and J are TRBV29-1 and TRBJ2-1; 7 nucleotides align to TRBD1. Trimming at V came to 7 bases and at J to 5 bases, leaving 11 bases not matched to a gene. Germline V gene lookup returns CDR1 SQVTM and CDR2 ANQGSEA. The CDR3 is 14 residues long. The CDR3, as DNA: TGCAGCGCTAGACCCGGGACAGTCGACAATGAGCAGTTCTTC. It specifies CSARPGTVDNEQFF.

The genes are TRBV7-2 and TRBJ1-2, with D hard to call. Trimming shortened V by 2 bases and J by 8 bases, and 9 bases separated the two germline ends. Germline V gene lookup returns CDR1 SGHTA and CDR2 FQGNSA. This CDR3 comprises 12 residues. The CDR3 is CASSLPLMGYTF. The CDR3, as DNA: TGTGCCAGCAGCTTACCCCTCATGGGCTACACCTTC. The full variable domain, its missing parts supplied by reference TRBV7-2 and TRBJ1-2, is GAGVSQSPSNKVTEKGKDVELRCDPISGHTALYWYRQSLGQGLEFLIYFQGNSAPDKSGLPSDRFSAERTGGSVSTLTIQRTQQEDSAVYLCASSLPLMGYTFGSGTRLTVV.

The gene calls are TRBV7-9 and TRBJ2-7; D is perhaps TRBD2 (7 bases). Germline V gives CDR1 SEHNR, CDR2 FQNEAQ (reference sequence). V was clipped by 1 base and J by 5 bases, with 12 bases between them. The CDR3 is 14 residues long. CDR3 in amino acids: CASSLGGGVHEQYF. DNA of the CDR3: TGTGCCAGCAGCTTAGGAGGGGGGGTCCACGAGCAGTACTTC.

V is TRBV27 and J is TRBJ2-7; 7 bases line up with TRBD2. The V gene end was trimmed by 4 bases and the J gene end by 0 bases; junction bases not matched to a gene: 9. The CDR3 has 16 amino acids. Germline CDR1 and CDR2: MNHEY and SMNVEV (reference sequence). The CDR3 DNA sequence: TGTGCCAGCAGTTGGAGGGACGGGAGGAGCTCCTACGAGCAGTACTTC. Its protein product is CASSWRDGRSSYEQYF.

The gene calls are TRBV5-5 and TRBJ2-7, with 10 positions matching TRBD1. The CDR3 totals 15 residues. Germline V gives CDR1 SGHKS, CDR2 YYEKEE (reference sequence). After removal of 4 bases from V and 4 bases from J, the junction contained 8 bases not matched to a gene. The chain's CDR3 is CASSTGQGMNYEQYF. The CDR3 coding sequence is TGTGCCAGCAGCACGGGACAGGGGATGAATTACGAGCAGTACTTC.

This chain uses TRBV19 with TRBJ1-1; D is possibly TRBD1 (6 bases). This CDR3 comprises 14 residues. V shed 3 bases and J shed 5 bases, with 13 bases lying between them. Germline V gene lookup returns CDR1 LNHDA and CDR2 SQIVND (reference sequence). The CDR3 DNA is TGTGCCAGTAGTATGGGGGCGTATCCGACTGAAGCTTTCTTT. It encodes CASSMGAYPTEAFF. The full variable domain, completed using reference TRBV19 and TRBJ1-1, is DGGITQSPKYLFRKEGQNVTLSCEQNLNHDAMYWYRQDPGQGLRLIYYSQIVNDFQKGDIAEGYSVSREKKESFPLTVTSAQKNPTAFYLCASSMGAYPTEAFFGQGTRLTVV.

The rearrangement links TRBV4-1 to TRBJ2-7; 11 nucleotides match TRBD1. CDR1 and CDR2 from the germline V gene are MGHRA and YSYEKL. The CDR3 length is 15 residues. V shed 4 bases and J 5 bases; nucleotides not matched to a gene: 7. This CDR3 reads CASSRGTGGRDEQYF. For the CDR3, the DNA is TGCGCCAGCAGCCGCGGGACAGGGGGACGAGACGAGCAGTACTTC.

The V and J genes are TRBV28 and TRBJ2-5; D might be TRBD1 (6 bases). The germline gives CDR1 MDHEN, CDR2 SYDVKM. The CDR3 sequence is 16 residues long. Deletions cut 4 bases from V and 2 bases from J, with 17 bases between. The DNA for the CDR3 is TGTGCCAGCAGTTCGGGTTCGAACAGGGCGCAAGAGACCCAGTACTTC. Residues: CASSSGSNRAQETQYF.

This chain uses TRBV30 with TRBJ1-2; D may be TRBD1 (5 bases). This CDR3 is 14 amino acids long. V lost 5 bases and J 3 bases, leaving 16 bases between the germline ends. Germline V lookup: CDR1 GTSNPN, CDR2 SVGIG (reference sequence). The CDR3 here is CAWVARGTHYGYTF. In DNA form, the CDR3 reads TGTGCCTGGGTCGCGCGAGGGACGCACTATGGCTACACCTTC.

The rearrangement links TRBV4-1 to TRBJ2-7; D uncertain. Trimming took off 2 bases at V and 1 base at J, with 12 bases between the two ends. The germline CDR1 and CDR2 sequences are MGHRA and YSYEKL. CDR3 length equals 15 residues. CDR3 nucleotide sequence: TGCGCCAGCAGCCAATCACGTACAGTTTCCTACGAGCAGTACTTC. Protein: CASSQSRTVSYEQYF.

The chain carries TRBV4-3 and TRBJ1-1; D might be TRBD1 (5 bases). Trimming took off 3 bases at V and 3 bases at J, with 8 bases between the two ends. The CDR3 is made up of 13 amino acids. In germline, CDR1 is LGHNA, CDR2 YSLEER. This CDR3 is CASSQGRYTEAFF. The CDR3 region has the DNA TGCGCCAGCAGCCAGGGACGCTACACTGAAGCTTTCTTT.

V gene TRBV2 combines with J gene TRBJ2-3; the D is unclear. Germline CDR1 and CDR2: SNHLY and FYNNEI. The ends were cut back, 1 base at V and 2 bases at J, with 7 bases in the middle. There are 14 residues in the CDR3. The chain's CDR3 is CASSEGLITDTQYF. The CDR3 bases are TGTGCCAGCAGTGAAGGGCTAATCACAGATACGCAGTATTTT.